This paragraph reports one T cell receptor (beta chain). Use of 60 Vbeta and 13 Jbeta primers characterized the PCR. Sequencing used immunoSEQ multiplex PCR; TCRdb keeps in-frame clones, though not all of them. The repertoire holds about 120,000 clones, with roughly 79% as singletons. In germline, CDR1 is SGHNT, CDR2 YYREEE (reference sequence). The CDR3 length is 15 residues. The V and J ends lost 0 bases and 6 bases respectively, with 16 bases between them. The sample originates from a study of cytomegalovirus exposure and HLA in healthy donors. Donors sampled were nominally healthy, though unrecorded immune exposures were likely.

The receptor was isolated from a woman in her thirties in good health and CMV-seronegative. The genes are TRBV5-4 and TRBJ2-7; TRBD2 might be the D (5 bases). The sequenced sample consisted of PBMCs. CDR3 residues: CASSLGAVGGVEQYF. CDR3 nucleotides: TGTGCCAGCAGCTTGGGAGCGGTTGGAGGTGTCGAGCAGTACTTC.